Shown below are 5 T cell receptor beta chains from a single sample sequenced in a study of shared clonotypes between healthy human individuals. As defined, naive CD8 cells were CD45RO-negative and positively selected for CCR7, with terminally differentiated effector memory CD45RA+ cells excluded. Only in-frame clones appear in the TCRdb table, and some are missing; sequencing was by immunoSEQ multiplex PCR. The top ten hold approximately 1.2% of the sample, which has nearly 2 million clones, approximately 94% seen once. The material sequenced was naive CD8+ T cells sorted from blood. These receptors were collected from a man aged 18 to 29 in good health.

The chain uses TRBV5-3 and TRBJ1-2, with unresolved D. TRBV5-3 is an ORF; its function is uncertain. The CDR3 is made up of 14 amino acids. V lost 0 bases, J lost 0 bases, and 6 bases lay in between. The CDR3 loop is CARSLVPSNYGYTF. CDR3 DNA sequence: TGTGCCAGAAGCTTGGTCCCCTCTAACTATGGCTACACCTTC.

The chain joins TRBV6-1 to TRBJ2-1; 10 bases are a match to TRBD1. V lost 4 bases and J lost 6; bases outside the gene matches: 9. The CDR3 length is 16 residues. CDR1 and CDR2 from the germline V gene are MNHNS and SASEGT. CDR3 sequence (DNA): TGTGCCAGCAGTGTCCAAGACAGGGGGCTTCTCAATGAGCAGTTCTTC. It codes for CASSVQDRGLLNEQFF.

About this clone itself: At the DNA level, this CDR3 is encoded by other sequences in the same sample as well. The V gene is TRBV7-9, the J gene TRBJ2-7; D is unresolved. Germline V CDR1 and CDR2: SEHNR, FQNEAQ (reference sequence). This CDR3 spans 12 amino acids. The germline V and J ends were trimmed by 6 bases and 0 bases, with 6 bases remaining between them. This chain's CDR3 is CASSQDSYEQYF. The CDR3 region has the DNA TGTGCCAGCAGTCAGGACTCCTACGAGCAGTACTTC.

Here the CDR3 DNA reads TGTGCCAGCAGTTACCCCCAAGAGACCCAGTACTTC. Encoded protein: CASSYPQETQYF. The chain links TRBV6-6 to TRBJ2-5; D is undetermined. V was pared by 2 bases and J by 1 base, with 2 bases between. CDR3 length: 12 amino acids. Germline-derived CDR1 and CDR2 are MNHNY and SVGAGI (reference sequence).

Regarding this clone: Additional DNA sequences in this sample encode the identical CDR3. This chain connects TRBV6-5 to TRBJ1-5, with D unclear. The V end was cut by 2 bases, the J end by 6 bases, with 11 bases between. The CDR3 is made up of 14 amino acids. Per germline, CDR1 MNHEY and CDR2 SVGAGI. The CDR3, as DNA: TGTGCCAGCAGTTACAGCAGTTTAGGTCAGCCCCAGCATTTT. Protein: CASSYSSLGQPQHF.